These 8 T cell receptor beta chains originate from one sample sequenced in a study of blood T cell repertoires in COVID-19. Sequencing was performed with immunoSEQ multiplex PCR; in TCRdb, only in-frame clones are kept and a portion is missing. The top ten clones hold 4% to 4.5% of a sample with some 160,000 clones, roughly 77% of them seen once. Material: peripheral blood. Source of these receptors: a man between 60 and 75 years old with acute or convalescent COVID-19.

V and J are TRBV27 and TRBJ2-1; the D gene is possibly TRBD1 (8 bases). Trimming shortened V by 6 bases and J by 9 bases, and 18 bases separated the two germline ends. CDR3 length equals 14 residues. CDR1 MNHEY and CDR2 SMNVEV come from the germline V gene (reference sequence). The CDR3 nucleotides read TGTGCCAGCAGACTACAGGGGGGGTTTAGTGAGCAGTTCTTC. Amino acids: CASRLQGGFSEQFF.

V gene TRBV2 combines with J gene TRBJ2-1; a possible D gene is TRBD2 (5 bases). This CDR3 has 17 residues. CDR1 is SNHLY and CDR2 is FYNNEI in the germline V gene. V lost 5 bases and J lost 0, with 17 bases in between. The CDR3 nucleotides are TGTGCCAGCAGTCCGGGATTAGGTGCGCGCTCCTACAATGAGCAGTTCTTC. This translates into CASSPGLGARSYNEQFF.

This chain joins TRBV5-6 and TRBJ1-5; 7 nucleotides agree with TRBD1. The V and J ends lost 5 bases and 6 bases, in that order; junction bases with no gene match: 11. The CDR3 is made up of 15 amino acids. Germline values: CDR1 SGHDT, CDR2 YYEEEE. In DNA form, the CDR3 reads TGTGCCAGCAGTCATGGGGGACAGCACTCTCAGCCCCAGCATTTT. This encodes CASSHGGQHSQPQHF. Full variable domain (outside the CDR3, taken from reference TRBV5-6 and TRBJ1-5): DAGVTQSPTHLIKTRGQQVTLRCSPKSGHDTVSWYQQALGQGPQFIFQYYEEEERQRGNFPDRFSGHQFPNYSSELNVNALLLGDSALYLCASSHGGQHSQPQHFGDGTRLSIL.

V is TRBV4-1 and J is TRBJ1-4; tentatively, D is TRBD1 (5 bases). Germline values: CDR1 MGHRA, CDR2 YSYEKL. The V end was cut by 8 bases, the J end by 1 base, with 11 bases between. The CDR3 totals 14 residues. CDR3 coding DNA: TGCGCCAGCGGAAGACAGTTAACTAATGAAAAACTGTTTTTT. As protein: CASGRQLTNEKLFF.

The chain carries TRBV28 and TRBJ1-1; D is perhaps TRBD1 (6 bases). Between the trimmed V and J ends, which lost 7 bases and 1 base, there was a span of 22 bases. Looked up from germline, CDR1 is MDHEN and CDR2 is SYDVKM. This CDR3 has 17 residues. CDR3 DNA sequence: TGTGCCAGCAAGGTTGGAGGGGGAGGGGAACGGAACACTGAAGCTTTCTTT. Translating gives CASKVGGGGERNTEAFF.

The chain couples TRBV5-6 to TRBJ1-2; TRBD1 might be the D (6 bases). This CDR3 comprises 15 residues. The V end was cut by 4 bases, the J end by 6 bases, with 19 bases between. Germline V lookup: CDR1 SGHDT, CDR2 YYEEEE. CDR3 sequence reads: CASSVSGHPANGYTF. As DNA, the CDR3 is TGTGCCAGCAGCGTTTCGGGACATCCCGCCAATGGCTACACCTTC.

V gene TRBV6-6 combines with J gene TRBJ2-3, with TRBD2 matching over 11 bases. CDR1 MNHNY and CDR2 SVGAGI come from the germline V gene (reference sequence). V lost 5 bases, J lost 2 bases, and 6 bases stayed unmatched. The CDR3 has 16 residues. CDR3 coding DNA: TGTGCCAGCAGTAATCGACTAGCGGGATCCACAGATACGCAGTATTTT. It is translated as CASSNRLAGSTDTQYF.

V is TRBV28 and J is TRBJ1-5, with a possible D match to TRBD1 (6 bases). Germline CDR1 reads MDHEN; CDR2 reads SYDVKM. V was shortened by 6 bases and J by 1 base, with 7 bases between the two germline ends. CDR3 length: 13 amino acids. The CDR3 region is CASRGHSNQPQHF. In DNA form, the CDR3 reads TGTGCCAGCAGGGGACACAGCAATCAGCCCCAGCATTTT.